This TCR beta chain was documented in a study of tumor-infiltrating lymphocytes in primary liver carcinoma (dated by TCRdb to between 2016 and 2019). With regard to the full study: The five patients, three men and two women aged 30 to 69 years, had hepatocellular carcinoma (four) or combined HCC and intrahepatic cholangiocarcinoma (one). The five patients had tumors of stage T1-T3 N0M0, with maximum diameters ranging from 4.2 to 10 cm. Each sample produced roughly 3.65 to 8 million productive TCRbeta reads, and read depth showed no significant difference between tissue types. TCRbeta repertoire sequencing, expression microarrays and whole-exome sequencing were combined in the study across five regions of each liver tumor, with adjacent normal tissue and blood also included. A total of some 35 specimens from 5 patients underwent TCRbeta repertoire sequencing, comprising 25 tumor regions, 5 adjacent noncancerous liver tissues and 5 peripheral blood samples. To link TCRbeta repertoire diversity with the local molecular phenotype, the roughly 23 tumor region samples were profiled using Agilent mRNA microarrays. Technical replicate repertoires showed high reproducibility, with mean shared-clone rates roughly 0.87 and correlation coefficients above 0.95.

As concerns this clonotype: This clone's antigen is unknown. Base quality data are lacking; no much larger clone is found one base away.

TCRbeta-specific cDNA was reverse-transcribed from 500 ng total RNA using a constant-region primer and ProtoScript II reverse transcriptase. TCRbeta libraries were built with three nested multiplex PCR rounds, a slightly modified ARM-PCR procedure. The first two PCR rounds used multiplex TRBV1-TRBV30 forward primers with a Cbeta reverse primer, each for around 10 cycles. Sample barcodes and Illumina adapters were attached in a final 25-cycle PCR using Deep VentR polymerase. Amplicons of 200-500 bp were gel-purified with a QIAquick gel extraction kit before sequencing. TCRbeta amplicons were sequenced on an Illumina HiSeq 2500 with 250-bp paired-end reads. The source study handled its data this way. Trimmomatic v0.33 was used to quality-trim the reads, and FLASH v1.2.11 was used to merge paired reads so that full CDR3 sequences could be recovered. V, D and J germline segments were assigned to the rearranged TCRbeta sequences using MiGEC v1.2.1b. VDJtools v1.0.0 computed clonotype statistics and Shannon-Wiener diversity indices. Except for diversity analysis, only each sample's 250 most abundant clonotypes were used in subsequent analyses to reduce sampling bias. In-frame beta chains were kept once TCRdb had trimmed the public reads at Q25 with fastp and called clones with MiXCR. Rows merge per CDR3 protein into single entries with the most common DNA and genes. The V and J calls here are based on TCRdb, not the publication. This sample has some 100,000 distinct CDR3 sequences in its table, and about 67% of those were observed once. Of the sample, approximately 12% is held by the ten largest clones.

Without any cell sorting, total RNA and DNA were extracted together from about 20-30 mg of bulk tissue using the AllPrep DNA/RNA mini kit. Between late 2015 and 2016, several patients in China with histopathologically diagnosed primary liver carcinoma had their tumors surgically resected. Patients had chronic HBV infection and were treatment-naive at sampling. Each tumor was sampled at five spatially separated regions: the tumor centre plus the superior, inferior, left-lateral and right-lateral poles. Histological examination found more than 75% viable tumor cells in every tumor sample. Each fresh piece of tumor and adjacent tissue was cut in two, with one half stored in RNAlater at -80 degrees C and the other half sent for histology. The germline V gene gives CDR1 as SGHAT and CDR2 as FQNNGV. The CDR3 spans 12 residues, from the cysteine through the phenylalanine. Only the CDR3 part of the read is kept: 36 bases, read in frame from the first base. Cut back by 10 bases and 8 bases, the V and J ends lie 14 bases apart.

Results the study describes overall, beyond this receptor: Because only the TCR beta chain was sequenced and unpaired alpha chains were not captured, true repertoire diversity is likely underestimated. A significantly larger repertoire fraction was made up by the top 250 clones in tumors than in blood (p = 0.039). Just about 7.5-25% of top clones turned up in all five regions of a tumor, which suggests spatial heterogeneity among tumor-infiltrating T cells. Only five or six patients were included in the study, and the authors note that the findings should be validated in a larger study. Repertoire overlap was higher between tumor regions (mean about 36%) than tumor-adjacent (approximately 17%) or tumor-blood (roughly 14%) pairs, consistent with antigen-driven expansion. Since the samples were bulk and unsorted, there was no way to compare CD4+ and CD8+ T cell repertoires.

Recombination linked TRBV11-2 to TRBJ2-2; TRBD2 is a possible D gene, resting on 5 matching bases. The material sequenced was liver tumor tissue from sampling region 2. According to the study, the label for this sample's cell subset or site signals: tumor region T2, inferior pole. The TCR was taken from a woman between 55 and 75 years old with primary liver carcinoma and hepatitis B virus infection. The CDR3 is CATLDRTGELFF. The DNA sequence is TGTGCCACCTTAGATAGGACTGGGGAGCTGTTTTTT.